Listed below are T cell receptor beta chains from one sample, sequenced in a study of blood T cell repertoires in COVID-19. Data came from immunoSEQ multiplex PCR; TCRdb stores just in-frame clones and leaves some out. Of about 400,000 clones in the sample, 75% to 90% were seen once. Source material: peripheral blood. These receptors originate from a woman aged 60 to 75 with COVID-19, enrolled during active disease. CDR3s include the opening cysteine and the closing phenylalanine or tryptophan. Each record gives: D gene, J gene, V gene, CDR3 protein. D genes are given only for firm matches.

D: TRBD1; J: TRBJ2-2; V: TRBV9; CDR3: CASSPRQGRTGELFF
D: TRBD1; J: TRBJ1-2; V: TRBV30; CDR3: CAWSLKPGQGHFGYTF
D: NA; J: TRBJ2-5; V: TRBV6-2/TRBV6-3; CDR3: CASSYLRASRATQYF
D: TRBD1; J: TRBJ1-1; V: TRBV19; CDR3: CASSVQGAGEAFF
D: TRBD1; J: TRBJ2-3; V: TRBV6-1; CDR3: CASSEGSGTGTDTQYF
D: NA; J: TRBJ1-2; V: TRBV5-4; CDR3: CASSSPGQEYGYTF
D: NA; J: TRBJ1-1; V: TRBV9; CDR3: CASSVEDRKNTEAFF
D: TRBD1; J: TRBJ1-2; V: TRBV10-3; CDR3: CAISEMTGTYGYTF
D: NA; J: TRBJ1-3; V: TRBV30; CDR3: CAWIRGSVRGNTIYF
D: NA; J: TRBJ1-2; V: TRBV7-8; CDR3: CASTPLSGNYGYTF
D: NA; J: TRBJ1-2; V: TRBV2; CDR3: CASSETLDYGYTF
D: TRBD2; J: TRBJ2-1; V: TRBV19; CDR3: CASKLGLAGGSGQYNEQFF
D: NA; J: TRBJ2-3; V: TRBV6-1; CDR3: CASSEPGDSTDTQYF
D: TRBD1; J: TRBJ1-5; V: TRBV11-2; CDR3: CASSRTGEQPQHF
D: NA; J: TRBJ1-1; V: TRBV7-3; CDR3: CASSEGAGYEAFF
D: TRBD1; J: TRBJ2-7; V: TRBV9; CDR3: CASSASGTAYEQYF
D: TRBD1; J: TRBJ1-4; V: TRBV3-1/TRBV3-2; CDR3: CASSFRQGTNEKLFF
D: NA; J: TRBJ1-1; V: TRBV11-3; CDR3: CASSLNTNTEAFF
D: NA; J: TRBJ1-2; V: TRBV5-1; CDR3: CASSLGTESGGYTF
D: TRBD1; J: TRBJ2-7; V: TRBV6-5; CDR3: CASSKTGGSSYEQYF
D: NA; J: TRBJ2-6; V: TRBV30; CDR3: CAWSTGSGANVLTF
D: NA; J: TRBJ1-1; V: TRBV4-2; CDR3: CASSQDQRTEAFF
D: NA; J: TRBJ1-5; V: TRBV4-1; CDR3: CASSQGVPSGQPQHF
D: TRBD1; J: TRBJ2-3; V: TRBV4-1; CDR3: CASSPHRGTSTDTQYF
D: NA; J: TRBJ1-2; V: TRBV9; CDR3: CASSVDGRGDRGYTF
D: TRBD1; J: TRBJ1-3; V: TRBV6-5; CDR3: CASSLHDRGGNTIYF
D: NA; J: TRBJ1-2; V: TRBV30; CDR3: CAWTHTGRLGYTF
D: TRBD1; J: TRBJ1-4; V: TRBV2; CDR3: CASSVTGYNRMFF
D: TRBD1; J: TRBJ2-7; V: TRBV7-2; CDR3: CASSPSRQGREQYF
D: NA; J: TRBJ2-7; V: TRBV12-5; CDR3: CASGLGVQGNEQYF
D: TRBD1; J: TRBJ2-7; V: TRBV5-1; CDR3: CASSSGQGGTYEQYF
D: NA; J: TRBJ1-1; V: TRBV3-1/TRBV3-2; CDR3: CASSQGDRNTEAFF
D: NA; J: TRBJ1-5; V: TRBV18; CDR3: CASSPPAGRQPQHF
D: NA; J: TRBJ1-1; V: TRBV9; CDR3: CASSVGQGSTEAFF
D: NA; J: TRBJ2-2; V: TRBV15; CDR3: CATSREAGYTGELFF
D: TRBD2; J: TRBJ2-3; V: TRBV5-4; CDR3: CASSSRAGGPTYTQYF
D: TRBD1; J: TRBJ1-2; V: TRBV7-2; CDR3: CASSLGGTGANYGYTF
D: NA; J: TRBJ1-1; V: TRBV7-8; CDR3: CASSLASPGPYTEAFF
D: NA; J: TRBJ2-1; V: TRBV7-2; CDR3: CASSLVAGDHNEQFF
D: TRBD1; J: TRBJ2-1; V: TRBV27; CDR3: CASSPRQGYNEQFF
D: TRBD1; J: TRBJ1-1; V: TRBV18; CDR3: CASSPGTGVTEAFF
D: TRBD1; J: TRBJ2-7; V: TRBV4-1; CDR3: CASSKQDFLGQGVYEQYF
D: NA; J: TRBJ1-1; V: TRBV9; CDR3: CASSAGFFRGDMNTEAFF
D: NA; J: TRBJ2-7; V: TRBV6-6; CDR3: CASSYGQPSQYF